The rows below give T cell receptor beta chains drawn from one sample of a study of T cells in Graves' hyperthyroidism and ophthalmopathy. TCRdb redid the calling of the multiplex PCR reads with MiXCR, one entry per CDR3 protein. The table lists about 340,000 distinct CDR3 sequences, 21% of them singletons. Sequencing used blood. These receptors were obtained from a woman in her 50s with Graves' hyperthyroidism. Both conserved end residues are part of each CDR3. Each record gives: J gene, clone size, V gene, D gene, CDR3 DNA, CDR3 protein. A D gene is named only where the DNA matches it firmly. Clone size is shown for a subset of rows, as once, few, many or a class of expanded clone.

j_call: TRBJ2-2
clone_size: few
v_call: TRBV30
d_call: NA
cdr3_nt: TGTGCCTGGAGTGTACAGGAGCTGTTTTTT
cdr3_aa: CAWSVQELFF

j_call: TRBJ1-5
clone_size: NA
v_call: TRBV20-1
d_call: NA
cdr3_nt: TGCAGTGCTAGAGAGGCGGACAGTCCTAATCAGCCCCAGCATTTT
cdr3_aa: CSAREADSPNQPQHF

j_call: TRBJ1-3
clone_size: NA
v_call: TRBV6-1
d_call: NA
cdr3_nt: TGTGCCAGCAGTTATTCCGGACGACTCTCTGGAAACACCATATATTTT
cdr3_aa: CASSYSGRLSGNTIYF

j_call: TRBJ2-3
clone_size: few
v_call: TRBV20-1
d_call: NA
cdr3_nt: TGCAGTGCTAGAGCCTCTAGTCGGGCAGATACGCAGTATTTT
cdr3_aa: CSARASSRADTQYF

j_call: TRBJ2-1
clone_size: NA
v_call: TRBV28
d_call: TRBD2
cdr3_nt: TGTGCCAGCAGTTTGTCGGGAGGGCCGAATGAGCAGTTCTTC
cdr3_aa: CASSLSGGPNEQFF

j_call: TRBJ1-6
clone_size: NA
v_call: TRBV5-6
d_call: TRBD1
cdr3_nt: TGTGCCAGCAGCTTGACAGGGGTCTCACCCCTCCACTTT
cdr3_aa: CASSLTGVSPLHF

j_call: TRBJ2-7
clone_size: many
v_call: TRBV18
d_call: NA
cdr3_nt: TGTGCCAGCTCACCACCTTCCGGGACACACTACGAGCAGTACTTC
cdr3_aa: CASSPPSGTHYEQYF

j_call: TRBJ2-3
clone_size: NA
v_call: TRBV20-1
d_call: NA
cdr3_nt: TGCAGTGCTATCCCTAGCTCGTTAGATACGCAGTATTTT
cdr3_aa: CSAIPSSLDTQYF

j_call: TRBJ2-7
clone_size: NA
v_call: TRBV2
d_call: NA
cdr3_nt: TGTGCCAGCAGCTTAGGATACGGCAGGGTATTCGCCGAGCAGTACTTC
cdr3_aa: CASSLGYGRVFAEQYF

j_call: TRBJ1-5
clone_size: NA
v_call: TRBV12-3/TRBV12-4
d_call: NA
cdr3_nt: TGTGCCAGCAGGTGGGAAAATCAGCCCCAGCATTTT
cdr3_aa: CASRWENQPQHF

j_call: TRBJ1-2
clone_size: few
v_call: TRBV28
d_call: NA
cdr3_nt: TGTGCCAGCATCGGGGAGGTCTATGGCTACACCTTC
cdr3_aa: CASIGEVYGYTF

j_call: TRBJ2-3
clone_size: many
v_call: TRBV10-1
d_call: NA
cdr3_nt: TGCGCCAGCAGTGAGCGCGTGGACGGCACAGATACGCAGTATTTT
cdr3_aa: CASSERVDGTDTQYF

j_call: TRBJ2-4
clone_size: many
v_call: TRBV2
d_call: NA
cdr3_nt: TGTGCCAGCAGTGAAGGCCCGATAGCCAAAAACATTCAGTACTTC
cdr3_aa: CASSEGPIAKNIQYF

j_call: TRBJ1-2
clone_size: many
v_call: TRBV24-1
d_call: NA
cdr3_nt: TGTGCCACCAGTGATTCGGGGCGCCCTGGTGGCTACACCTTC
cdr3_aa: CATSDSGRPGGYTF

j_call: TRBJ1-6
clone_size: few
v_call: TRBV9
d_call: NA
cdr3_nt: TGTGCCAGCAGCGTAGAAGGATCCTATAATTCACCCCTCCACTTT
cdr3_aa: CASSVEGSYNSPLHF

j_call: TRBJ2-3
clone_size: NA
v_call: TRBV2
d_call: TRBD2
cdr3_nt: TGTGCCAGCAGGGGGACTAGCGGGAGCGATACGCAGTATTTT
cdr3_aa: CASRGTSGSDTQYF

j_call: TRBJ1-1
clone_size: many
v_call: TRBV12-3/TRBV12-4
d_call: NA
cdr3_nt: TGTGCCAGCAGTCTGGGAGTGGACACTGAAGCTTTCTTT
cdr3_aa: CASSLGVDTEAFF

j_call: TRBJ2-7
clone_size: many
v_call: TRBV6-1
d_call: TRBD2
cdr3_nt: TGTGCCAGCAGAAGGGACAGGGAGGGGACTAGCGGCCCCTACGAGCAGTACTTC
cdr3_aa: CASRRDREGTSGPYEQYF

j_call: TRBJ2-3
clone_size: many
v_call: TRBV7-9
d_call: TRBD2
cdr3_nt: TGTGCCTCCCTAGCGGGAGGTAACACAGATACGCAGTATTTT
cdr3_aa: CASLAGGNTDTQYF

j_call: TRBJ2-2
clone_size: many
v_call: TRBV10-2
d_call: TRBD2
cdr3_nt: TGCGCCAGCACCGGGACTAGCGTCGTCGGGGAGCTGTTTTTT
cdr3_aa: CASTGTSVVGELFF

j_call: TRBJ1-5
clone_size: few
v_call: TRBV12-3/TRBV12-4
d_call: TRBD1
cdr3_nt: TGTGCCAGCATTGACACCGGGACAGGGAATCAGCCCCGGCATTTT
cdr3_aa: CASIDTGTGNQPRHF

j_call: TRBJ1-4
clone_size: many
v_call: TRBV7-7
d_call: TRBD1
cdr3_nt: TGTGCTAGCAGCCTAACGACAGGGTTTAATGAAAAACTGTTTTTT
cdr3_aa: CASSLTTGFNEKLFF

j_call: TRBJ2-5
clone_size: NA
v_call: TRBV29-1
d_call: NA
cdr3_nt: TGCAGCGTGGAGTCGATGGAGACCCAGTACTTC
cdr3_aa: CSVESMETQYF

j_call: TRBJ2-3
clone_size: many
v_call: TRBV2
d_call: NA
cdr3_nt: TGTGCCAGCAGTGAGGCCGGGGGTGGAGATACGCAGTATTTT
cdr3_aa: CASSEAGGGDTQYF

j_call: TRBJ1-4
clone_size: many
v_call: TRBV27
d_call: TRBD1
cdr3_nt: TGTGCCAGCCGTTTCAGGGGACAGGGGGCTTTGAGTGAAAAACTGTTTTTT
cdr3_aa: CASRFRGQGALSEKLFF

j_call: TRBJ2-1
clone_size: few
v_call: TRBV19
d_call: NA
cdr3_nt: TGTGCCAGTAGTACAGCAGATGGCTCCTACAATGAGCAGTTCTTC
cdr3_aa: CASSTADGSYNEQFF

j_call: TRBJ2-3
clone_size: few
v_call: TRBV6-2/TRBV6-3
d_call: NA
cdr3_nt: TGTGCCAGCTTCGGACAGCACACAGATACGCAGTATTTT
cdr3_aa: CASFGQHTDTQYF

j_call: TRBJ1-2
clone_size: many
v_call: TRBV20-1
d_call: NA
cdr3_nt: TGCAGTGCTAGAGATACCGGAAACCCCTATGGCTACACCTTC
cdr3_aa: CSARDTGNPYGYTF

j_call: TRBJ2-1
clone_size: many
v_call: TRBV28
d_call: NA
cdr3_nt: TGTGCCAGCAGTTTAAGCCCGTTCAGCCCGAGGAATGAGCAGTTCTTC
cdr3_aa: CASSLSPFSPRNEQFF

j_call: TRBJ1-2
clone_size: NA
v_call: TRBV14
d_call: NA
cdr3_nt: TGTGCCAGCAGCCAAGATAATCTGGCAGGACGCAACTATGGCTACACCTTC
cdr3_aa: CASSQDNLAGRNYGYTF

j_call: TRBJ2-3
clone_size: many
v_call: TRBV7-2
d_call: TRBD2
cdr3_nt: TGTGCCAGCAGCTTCTCTAGCGGGGCTAGCACAGATACGCAGTATTTT
cdr3_aa: CASSFSSGASTDTQYF

j_call: TRBJ2-1
clone_size: many
v_call: TRBV7-8
d_call: TRBD2
cdr3_nt: TGTGCCAGCAGCCTCAGACTAGCGGGGGGGATCTACAATGAGCAGTTCTTC
cdr3_aa: CASSLRLAGGIYNEQFF

j_call: TRBJ2-3
clone_size: NA
v_call: TRBV4-1
d_call: NA
cdr3_nt: TGCGCCAGCAGCCAAGCTAGCGTCACAGATACGCAGTATTTT
cdr3_aa: CASSQASVTDTQYF

j_call: TRBJ2-5
clone_size: NA
v_call: TRBV7-7
d_call: NA
cdr3_nt: TGTGCTAGCGGCTTAAATAGGGGATACCAAGAGACCCAGTACTTC
cdr3_aa: CASGLNRGYQETQYF

j_call: TRBJ1-2
clone_size: few
v_call: TRBV2
d_call: TRBD1
cdr3_nt: TGTGCCAGCAAAGGACAGGGACCCGATGGCTACACCTTC
cdr3_aa: CASKGQGPDGYTF

j_call: TRBJ2-6
clone_size: NA
v_call: TRBV20-1
d_call: TRBD2
cdr3_nt: TGCAGTGCTAGAGGGCGGGGGGCCTCCACTGGGGCCAACGTCCTGACTTTC
cdr3_aa: CSARGRGASTGANVLTF

j_call: TRBJ2-3
clone_size: many
v_call: TRBV12-3/TRBV12-4
d_call: NA
cdr3_nt: TGTGCCAGCGCTGAGATTACAGATACGCAGTATTTT
cdr3_aa: CASAEITDTQYF

j_call: TRBJ2-1
clone_size: many
v_call: TRBV11-2
d_call: TRBD2
cdr3_nt: TGTGCCAGCAGCTTAGACCGCGCTAGCGGGGGGGCGGCTGAGCAGTTCTTC
cdr3_aa: CASSLDRASGGAAEQFF

j_call: TRBJ2-1
clone_size: NA
v_call: TRBV30
d_call: TRBD2
cdr3_nt: TGTGCCTGGAAGCGGGGGCTATACAATGAGCAGTTCTTC
cdr3_aa: CAWKRGLYNEQFF

j_call: TRBJ1-3
clone_size: NA
v_call: TRBV9
d_call: NA
cdr3_nt: TGTGCCAGCAGCGTAAGTTCAGGGCGCCTTACCGGAAACACCGTATATTTT
cdr3_aa: CASSVSSGRLTGNTVYF

j_call: TRBJ2-1
clone_size: NA
v_call: TRBV6-1
d_call: NA
cdr3_nt: TGTGCCAGCAGCCGGGGGTATGACCATGAGCAGTTCTTC
cdr3_aa: CASSRGYDHEQFF

j_call: TRBJ2-1
clone_size: many
v_call: TRBV29-1
d_call: TRBD2
cdr3_nt: TGCAGCGGAGGCGGGAGGCTCTACAATGAGCAGTTCTTC
cdr3_aa: CSGGGRLYNEQFF

j_call: TRBJ2-1
clone_size: NA
v_call: TRBV2
d_call: TRBD2
cdr3_nt: TGTGCCAGCAGTCAAGCGGGAGGGCGAGGCAATGAGCAGTTCTTC
cdr3_aa: CASSQAGGRGNEQFF

j_call: TRBJ2-6
clone_size: NA
v_call: TRBV7-9
d_call: TRBD1
cdr3_nt: TGTGCCAGCAGTACCGACAGGGGGCGGGGGGCCAACGTCCTGACTTTC
cdr3_aa: CASSTDRGRGANVLTF

j_call: TRBJ2-3
clone_size: NA
v_call: TRBV11-2
d_call: TRBD2
cdr3_nt: TGCGCCAGCAGCCAAGATCGACTAGCGGGGGGCACAGATACGCAGTATTTT
cdr3_aa: CASSQDRLAGGTDTQYF

j_call: TRBJ2-3
clone_size: many
v_call: TRBV28
d_call: NA
cdr3_nt: TGTGCCAGCAGTTTAGGGGGGGCGGCGCAGGGGACAGATACGCAGTATTTT
cdr3_aa: CASSLGGAAQGTDTQYF

j_call: TRBJ1-5
clone_size: few
v_call: TRBV5-1
d_call: TRBD1
cdr3_nt: TGCGCCAGCAGCTACGGGACAGCTAATCAGCCCCAGCATTTT
cdr3_aa: CASSYGTANQPQHF

j_call: TRBJ2-1
clone_size: many
v_call: TRBV28
d_call: NA
cdr3_nt: TGTGCCAGCAGTTCCCCCTTGAGAGGGGGGACGTACAATGAGCAGTTCTTC
cdr3_aa: CASSSPLRGGTYNEQFF

j_call: TRBJ2-7
clone_size: NA
v_call: TRBV24-1
d_call: NA
cdr3_nt: TGTGCCACCAGTGATTTGTGCAGGGGCATAAGGGAGCAGTACTTC
cdr3_aa: CATSDLCRGIREQYF

j_call: TRBJ2-2
clone_size: many
v_call: TRBV24-1
d_call: TRBD1
cdr3_nt: TGTGCCACCAGTGACCCAGACAGGGTATCCGGGGAGCTGTTTTTT
cdr3_aa: CATSDPDRVSGELFF

j_call: TRBJ1-5
clone_size: many
v_call: TRBV20-1
d_call: TRBD1
cdr3_nt: TGCAGTGCTAGTATGACAGGGCCTAATCAGCCCCAGCATTTT
cdr3_aa: CSASMTGPNQPQHF

j_call: TRBJ2-4
clone_size: many
v_call: TRBV30
d_call: NA
cdr3_nt: TGTGCCTGGAGTGTTGGGGAAGGCAAAAACATTCAGTACTTC
cdr3_aa: CAWSVGEGKNIQYF

j_call: TRBJ2-3
clone_size: NA
v_call: TRBV12-5
d_call: TRBD2
cdr3_nt: TGTGCTAGTGGTTTGTCCCAGACTAGCGGGCTAATAGATACGCAGTATTTT
cdr3_aa: CASGLSQTSGLIDTQYF

j_call: TRBJ2-7
clone_size: many
v_call: TRBV2
d_call: TRBD1
cdr3_nt: TGTGCCAGCAAAGGGGACAGCTCCTACGAGCAGTACTTC
cdr3_aa: CASKGDSSYEQYF